This T cell receptor beta chain was captured by sequencing in a study of T cell changes during pregnancy in multiple sclerosis. The CDR3 extends over 14 amino acids. V was trimmed by 2 bases and J by 9 bases, leaving 14 bases between them. Germline assignment: CDR1 MNHEY and CDR2 SVGAGI. Sequencing used immunoSEQ multiplex PCR; TCRdb keeps in-frame clones, though not all of them. In the table there are about 130,000 clones, less than 97% of which are singletons. This specimen was peripheral blood, taken after pregnancy. The sequence was collected from a female donor with multiple sclerosis, enrolled in a pregnancy study. The chain joins TRBV6-5 to TRBJ2-1; D is unclear. The CDR3 loop reads CASSYLQTTGEQFF. The CDR3 bases are TGTGCCAGCAGTTACCTTCAAACCACCGGTGAGCAGTTCTTC.